Listed below are T cell receptor beta chains from one sample, sequenced in a study of shared clonotypes between healthy human individuals. Clones were read by immunoSEQ multiplex PCR, and TCRdb kept only the in-frame ones, dropping some. This table has over a million clones, roughly 80% appearing once. The sequenced material came from memory CD4+ T cells sorted from blood. These receptors were taken from a man in his late teens or twenties in good health. Each CDR3 is given with its conserved first and last residue. The order of the fields is CDR3 protein, CDR3 DNA, clone size, V gene, J gene, D gene. The D gene is left open where the match is weak. The size of a clone is reported for some rows only, either as once, few or many, or as a class for expanded clones.

CDR3: CASSLSRGGSSEQFF
DNA: TGTGCTAGCAGCTTATCCAGGGGGGGATCGAGCGAGCAGTTCTTC
size: -
V: TRBV7-7
J: TRBJ2-1
D: -

CDR3: CASGPTDLAGGLSTDTQYF
DNA: TGTGCCAGCGGGCCAACCGACCTAGCGGGGGGTCTAAGCACAGATACGCAGTATTTT
size: -
V: TRBV28
J: TRBJ2-3
D: TRBD2

CDR3: CASSDWAVNSPLHF
DNA: TGTGCCAGCAGTGATTGGGCCGTTAATTCACCCCTCCACTTT
size: -
V: TRBV9
J: TRBJ1-6
D: -

CDR3: CASRDWSFSYNEQFF
DNA: TGTGCCAGCAGGGATTGGTCCTTCTCCTACAATGAGCAGTTCTTC
size: once
V: TRBV2
J: TRBJ2-1
D: -

CDR3: CASRGDRQETQYF
DNA: TGTGCCAGCAGGGGGGACCGCCAAGAGACCCAGTACTTC
size: -
V: TRBV5-8
J: TRBJ2-5
D: -

CDR3: CASSTGLAGGITSYEQYF
DNA: TGCGCCAGCAGCACTGGACTAGCGGGAGGTATTACCTCCTACGAGCAGTACTTC
size: once
V: TRBV5-1
J: TRBJ2-7
D: TRBD2

CDR3: CASSLSRAIYGYTF
DNA: TGTGCCAGCAGCTTGTCCAGGGCGATATATGGCTACACCTTC
size: -
V: TRBV7-2
J: TRBJ1-2
D: -

CDR3: CASSPSPTGTGELFF
DNA: TGCGCCAGCAGCCCCTCTCCGACAGGGACCGGGGAGCTGTTTTTT
size: -
V: TRBV5-1
J: TRBJ2-2
D: TRBD1

CDR3: CASSPELAGGRETQYF
DNA: TGTGCCAGCAGCCCCGAACTAGCGGGGGGGAGGGAGACCCAGTACTTC
size: -
V: TRBV9
J: TRBJ2-5
D: TRBD2

CDR3: CAISESGARNEKLFF
DNA: TGTGCCATCAGTGAGTCAGGGGCCCGGAATGAAAAACTGTTTTTT
size: -
V: TRBV10-3
J: TRBJ1-4
D: -

CDR3: CASSGVAGAKHNEQFF
DNA: TGCGCCAGCAGCGGGGTAGCGGGAGCGAAACACAATGAGCAGTTCTTC
size: -
V: TRBV5-1
J: TRBJ2-1
D: TRBD2